This T cell receptor beta chain comes out of a study of cytomegalovirus exposure and HLA in healthy donors. Study-level points and caveats: Many donors shared some public TCRs, even though most TCR sequences were rare.

It was with 60 Vbeta and 13 Jbeta primers that the PCR ran. Method: immunoSEQ multiplex PCR; TCRdb's copy keeps in-frame clones and lacks some. Among 130,000 to 150,000 clones, around 78% were seen once, and the ten largest hold less than 3%. Comments on this clone: Its specificity is not known.

The CDR3 is 16 amino acids. Germline CDR1 reads SGHRS; CDR2 reads YFSETQ. Deletions cut 0 bases from V and 2 bases from J, with 13 bases between. This chain connects TRBV5-1 to TRBJ2-3, with TRBD1 as a possible D gene (6 bases). The clonotype originates from a woman aged 18-29 years in good health and CMV-seropositive. Sample: PBMCs. CDR3: CASSLALQGPTDTQYF. As DNA, the CDR3 is TGCGCCAGCAGCTTGGCCCTACAGGGACCCACAGATACGCAGTATTTT. Using reference TRBV5-1 and TRBJ2-3 for the parts outside the CDR3, the full variable domain is KAGVTQTPRYLIKTRGQQVTLSCSPISGHRSVSWYQQTPGQGLQFLFEYFSETQRNKGNFPGRFSGRQFSNSRSEMNVSTLELGDSALYLCASSLALQGPTDTQYFGPGTRLTVL.